This T cell receptor (beta chain) is from a study of blood T cells in healthy people across ages. Next came a second PCR, run for roughly 6 to 11 cycles, which used a sample-barcoded 5' primer along with a J-beta primer mix. In TCRdb, the 5' RACE reads were re-called with MiXCR into one record per CDR3 protein. The sample gives 1.5 million to 2 million distinct CDR3 sequences, 25% to 30% of which show up once; around 7.7% is in the top ten. Germline CDR1 is LNHDA and CDR2 is SQIVND (reference sequence). The V gene lost 3 bases and the J gene lost 8 bases, with 13 bases spanning the gap. The CDR3 length is 13 residues. This clonotype has just one count.

The chain links TRBV19 to TRBJ1-2, with a possible D match to TRBD1 (5 bases). The sample comprised blood. The TCR sequence derives from a woman aged 25-40 years in good health. The CDR3 coding sequence is TGTGCCAGTAGTATCGTGCCAGGGCTAGGCTACACCTTC. It codes for CASSIVPGLGYTF.